The present T cell receptor beta chain was sequenced within a study of early stage breast cancer tumors. Study-wide background: Of around 16 invasive breast tumors, twelve were hormone receptor-positive, HER2-negative. Study-level results: Enriched TCRB sequences shared across patients were mostly commonly generated sequences. Compared with adjacent normal breast, tumors showed about 2.5-fold denser, more clonal T cells.

This clone was seen once. Its cognate antigen is unknown. Germline loops: CDR1 SNHLY, CDR2 FYNNEI. This CDR3 is built from 14 residues. The germline V and J ends were trimmed by 4 bases and 3 bases, with 12 bases remaining between them. Blood replicates held 0.5 ug DNA, tumor or normal breast around 1.5 ug, two each. Clones were read by immunoSEQ multiplex PCR, and TCRdb kept only the in-frame ones, dropping some. The sample lists about 50,000 clones; about three quarters were seen once. Sequenced material: blood. The chain has TRBV2 and TRBJ2-5; tentative D call: TRBD2 (5 bases). This TCR came from a person in their thirties with breast cancer. The CDR3 loop is CASSVELGKETQYF. The CDR3 coding sequence is TGTGCCAGCAGTGTGGAACTAGGAAAAGAGACCCAGTACTTC.